The next 31 T cell receptor beta chains were all read from a single sample in a study of cytotoxic CD8 clonotypes in ibrutinib-treated CLL. Clones were sequenced by immunoSEQ multiplex PCR, and TCRdb holds only the in-frame ones, with some missing. Found here are 50,000 to 65,000 clones, less than 60% of them singletons; the top ten hold roughly 15%. This specimen was PBMCs, taken after 12 months of ibrutinib treatment. The receptors shown here come from a human donor with chronic lymphocytic leukemia.

The rearrangement joins TRBV27 to TRBJ1-1, with no clear D. The CDR3 has 13 residues. Germline V CDR1 and CDR2: MNHEY, SMNVEV (reference sequence). V dropped 5 bases and J dropped 1 base, with 8 bases sitting between them. The CDR3 region is CASSPRSNTEAFF. The CDR3 DNA is TGTGCCAGCAGTCCCCGCTCGAACACTGAAGCTTTCTTT.

The genes are TRBV2 and TRBJ1-2, with D unclear. V lost 3 bases, J lost 4 bases, and 9 bases lay in between. The CDR3 totals 13 residues. Germline V gives CDR1 SNHLY, CDR2 FYNNEI. This CDR3 reads CASSEGWAYGYTF. DNA for the CDR3: TGTGCCAGCAGTGAGGGCTGGGCCTATGGCTACACCTTC. Full variable domain (missing parts from reference TRBV2 and TRBJ1-2): EPEVTQTPSHQVTQMGQEVILRCVPISNHLYFYWYRQILGQKVEFLVSFYNNEISEKSEIFDDQFSVERPDGSNFTLKIRSTKLEDSAMYFCASSEGWAYGYTFGSGTRLTVV.

This chain uses TRBV10-3 with TRBJ2-3; D is possibly TRBD1 or TRBD2 (5 bases each). Between the trimmed V and J ends, which lost 7 bases and 3 bases, there was a span of 14 bases. The CDR3 has 14 amino acids. The V gene's germline CDR1 is ENHRY and CDR2 SYGVKD. The CDR3 DNA sequence: TGTGCCATCACACCGGGACCTCGGACAGATACGCAGTATTTT. This translates into CAITPGPRTDTQYF.

The chain has TRBV5-4 and TRBJ2-2; either TRBD1 or TRBD2 may supply D (6 bases each). CDR1 and CDR2 from the germline V gene are SGHNT and YYREEE (reference sequence). The CDR3 is made up of 15 amino acids. Trimming cost V 0 bases and J 6 bases, with 12 bases left between them. The CDR3 protein is CASSLEQGRPGELFF. Written as DNA, the CDR3 is TGTGCCAGCAGCTTGGAGCAGGGGAGGCCCGGGGAGCTGTTTTTT.

The chain is built from TRBV4-1 and TRBJ2-1; a possible D gene is TRBD1 (5 bases). In germline, CDR1 is MGHRA, CDR2 YSYEKL. V gave up 2 bases and J gave up 3 bases, with 8 bases separating them. The CDR3 runs 14 residues. Here the CDR3 reads CASSQNTGYNEQFF. The CDR3, as DNA: TGCGCCAGCAGCCAAAACACAGGCTACAATGAGCAGTTCTTC.

V gene TRBV5-8 combines with J gene TRBJ1-2; D ambiguous. The length of the CDR3 is 14 residues. Deletions cut 0 bases from V and 4 bases from J, with 10 bases between. Germline loops: CDR1 SGHTS, CDR2 YDEGEE. The CDR3, as DNA: TGTGCCAGCAGCTTGGTTCGTGCCCTCTATGGCTACACCTTC. This gives the protein CASSLVRALYGYTF.

This clone was picked up a small number of times. This sequence joins TRBV10-3 and TRBJ1-2, with 9 bases identical to TRBD1. V shed 0 bases and J 3 bases; nucleotides not matched to a gene: 2. Germline-derived CDR1 and CDR2 are ENHRY and SYGVKD. CDR3 size: 15 residues. The CDR3 loop is CAISESQGAYYGYTF. CDR3 DNA sequence: TGTGCCATCAGTGAGTCACAGGGGGCTTACTATGGCTACACCTTC.

This clone was detected a few times. This chain's CDR3 is CASSYFHGGLYGYTF. The CDR3 region has the DNA TGTGCCAGCAGTTACTTCCATGGGGGTTTATATGGCTACACCTTC. The chain couples TRBV6-5 to TRBJ1-2; D possibly corresponds to TRBD1 (5 bases). Germline CDR1 and CDR2: MNHEY and SVGAGI. This CDR3 is built from 15 residues. The V gene lost 1 base and the J gene lost 5 bases, with 14 bases spanning the gap.

The genes are TRBV27 and TRBJ2-7, with 12 bases aligning to TRBD2. The CDR3 has 15 amino acids. Trimming cost V 3 bases and J 3 bases; bases outside gene matches: 3. The V gene's germline CDR1 is MNHEY and CDR2 SMNVEV (reference sequence). Here the CDR3 reads CASSLTSGSHYEQYF. CDR3 bases: TGTGCCAGCAGTTTGACTAGCGGGAGCCACTACGAGCAGTACTTC.

The rearrangement joins TRBV15 to TRBJ2-1; 13 nucleotides agree with TRBD2. The CDR3 has 15 residues. The germline V gene has CDR1 LNHNV and CDR2 YYDKDF (reference sequence). V lost 4 bases to trimming and J lost 9 bases; unmatched junction nucleotides: 6. CDR3 sequence: CATSKTSGGAGEQFF. The CDR3 nucleotides are TGTGCCACCAGCAAAACTAGCGGGGGGGCTGGTGAGCAGTTCTTC.

At least ten counts were recorded for this clone. The chain is built from TRBV10-3 and TRBJ1-2, with D possibly being TRBD1 (5 bases). The CDR3 sequence is 14 residues long. CDR1 and CDR2 from the germline V gene are ENHRY and SYGVKD. The germline V and J ends were trimmed by 3 bases and 8 bases, with 16 bases remaining between them. CDR3 protein: CAISDPRERWGYTF. DNA for the CDR3: TGTGCCATCAGTGACCCCAGGGAGCGTTGGGGCTACACCTTC.

The chain links TRBV5-1 to TRBJ2-5; 7 bases line up with TRBD1. This CDR3 has 17 amino acids. V trimming: 0 bases; J trimming: 5 bases; junction bases outside the gene matches: 13. The germline V gene encodes CDR1 SGHRS and CDR2 YFSETQ. The CDR3 reads CASSLAGDRVTLETQYF. CDR3 DNA sequence: TGCGCCAGCAGCTTGGCCGGCGACAGGGTGACTTTGGAGACCCAGTACTTC.

This clone was counted at least ten times. The chain is built from TRBV7-9 and TRBJ1-6; a weak D match, TRBD1 (5 bases). This CDR3 has 17 amino acids. CDR1 is SEHNR, CDR2 FQNEAQ, per germline (reference sequence). V lost 10 bases and J lost 4, with 23 bases in between. CDR3 sequence reads: CATSLLPDIQYNSPLHF. The CDR3 DNA sequence: TGTGCCACCTCCCTTCTACCGGACATCCAATATAATTCACCCCTCCACTTT.

The V gene is TRBV20-1, the J gene TRBJ2-1; tentatively, D is TRBD1 (6 bases). Germline lookup yields CDR1 DFQATT and CDR2 SNEGSKA (reference sequence). V was pared by 3 bases and J by 10 bases, with 10 bases between. The CDR3 runs 11 residues. The CDR3, as DNA: TGCAGTGCTAGTAGGGGGAAAGAGCAGTTCTTC. It specifies CSASRGKEQFF.

The CDR3 loop reads CASSSSGTHNEQFF. The CDR3 nucleotides are TGCGCCAGCAGCTCCAGCGGGACCCACAATGAGCAGTTCTTC. The chain recombines TRBV5-1 with TRBJ2-1; TRBD2 agrees at 7 bases. Per germline, CDR1 SGHRS and CDR2 YFSETQ. This CDR3 is 14 amino acids long. With V trimmed by 3 bases and J by 5 bases, 5 bases remained unmatched.

This clone has ten or more counts. The chain is built from TRBV6-1 and TRBJ2-1, with D unclear. Germline V gene sequence: CDR1 MNHNS, CDR2 SASEGT. V shed 7 bases and J shed 10 bases, with 17 bases lying between them. The CDR3 runs 13 residues. CDR3 protein: CASTPQPLNEQFF. The CDR3 DNA reads as TGTGCCAGCACCCCCCAGCCCTTAAACGAGCAGTTCTTC.

This clone was detected only a few times. The genes are TRBV30 and TRBJ1-5; a weak D match, TRBD1 (6 bases). V was cut by 1 base and J by 2 bases, with 6 bases left in between. From germline, CDR1 is GTSNPN and CDR2 SVGIG (reference sequence). The CDR3 spans 13 residues. CDR3 amino acids: CAWSGQGNQPQHF. The CDR3 DNA follows: TGTGCCTGGAGTGGACAGGGCAATCAGCCCCAGCATTTT.

The chain couples TRBV5-1 to TRBJ1-6; TRBD1 matches 9 bases. Germline CDR1 SGHRS, CDR2 YFSETQ. Trimming at V came to 3 bases and at J to 7 bases, leaving 5 bases not matched to a gene. CDR3 length: 15 amino acids. CDR3 DNA sequence: TGCGCCAGCAGCTCACAGGGGGCGCCGAATTCACCCCTCCACTTT. This sequence encodes CASSSQGAPNSPLHF.

The V gene is TRBV6-5, the J gene TRBJ2-5; TRBD1 aligns across 7 bases. Unmatched junction bases numbered 5, after V lost 6 bases and J lost 4 bases. CDR3 size: 13 residues. Germline CDR1 reads MNHEY; CDR2 reads SVGAGI. This CDR3 reads CASSDRVAETQYF. In DNA form, the CDR3 reads TGTGCCAGCAGCGACAGGGTGGCAGAGACCCAGTACTTC.

V usage is TRBV8-2 and J usage is TRBJ2-6; the table assigns TRBD2, which was not confirmed against the DNA. TRBV8-2 is given as a pseudogene. This CDR3 comprises 16 residues. DNA for the CDR3: TGTGGCATTTATAGCAATAAACAAAGTCGGGCCAACGTCCTGACTTTC. Its protein product is CGIYSNKQSRANVLTF.

The chain links TRBV7-2 to TRBJ2-7, with 9 nucleotides matching TRBD1. The CDR3 runs 16 residues. Germline values: CDR1 SGHTA, CDR2 FQGNSA. The CDR3: CASSPGNRDRDHEQYV. The CDR3 bases are TGCGCCAGCAGCCCCGGCAACCGGGACAGGGACCACGAGCAGTACGTC.

This rearrangement joins TRBV5-1 to TRBJ2-1; no reliable D call. The CDR3 covers 12 residues. Germline V gives CDR1 SGHRS, CDR2 YFSETQ. V was trimmed by 2 bases and J by 6 bases, leaving 6 bases between them. Written as DNA, the CDR3 is TGCGCCAGCAGCTTACCTAGCAATGAGCAGTTCTTC. Translation gives CASSLPSNEQFF.

The chain joins TRBV6-5 to TRBJ2-2; D might be TRBD1 (6 bases). CDR3 size: 15 residues. V was cut by 4 bases and J by 2 bases, with 11 bases left in between. Germline CDR1 is MNHEY and CDR2 is SVGAGI. The CDR3 DNA is TGTGCCAGCAGTTCCGGACAGTCCAACACCGGGGAGCTGTTTTTT. Translation: CASSSGQSNTGELFF.

V gene TRBV7-2 combines with J gene TRBJ2-3; D tentatively fits TRBD1 or TRBD2 (5 bases each). Trimming stripped 5 bases from V and 0 bases from J, with 12 bases between. The CDR3 sequence is 15 residues long. The germline CDR1 and CDR2 sequences are SGHTA and FQGNSA. The CDR3 DNA follows: TGTGCCAGCAGCCCCCGGGACGCTAGCACAGATACGCAGTATTTT. Its translation is CASSPRDASTDTQYF.

The chain recombines TRBV6-5 with TRBJ1-4; D may be TRBD1 (6 bases). V lost 2 bases and J lost 6, with 10 bases in between. In germline, CDR1 is MNHEY, CDR2 SVGAGI. This CDR3 has 14 amino acids. This CDR3 reads CASSYGGRHEKLFF. CDR3 bases: TGTGCCAGCAGTTACGGGGGGCGACATGAAAAACTGTTTTTT.

This clone has at least ten counts. The chain combines TRBV6-1 with TRBJ1-6; 9 bases line up with TRBD1. Looked up from germline, CDR1 is MNHNS and CDR2 is SASEGT. The CDR3 length is 14 residues. J gave up 9 bases and V 5 bases, and 5 bases lay outside the gene matches. CDR3 coding DNA: TGTGCCAGCAGTCGGACAGGGGAAGGTTCACCCCTCCACTTT. Translating it yields CASSRTGEGSPLHF.

This chain uses TRBV18 with TRBJ2-3; the D is unclear. The V and J ends lost 2 bases and 5 bases respectively, with 5 bases between them. Germline CDR1 KGHSH, CDR2 LQKENI. CDR3 length: 12 residues. In nucleotides, the CDR3 is TGTGCCAGCTCACCAGGGGTAGATACGCAGTATTTT. Encoded protein: CASSPGVDTQYF.

The table lists this clone with many counts. The chain employs TRBV7-2 and TRBJ2-2, with 9 bases aligning to TRBD2. Germline V gene data show CDR1 as SGHTA and CDR2 as FQGNSA. Germline trimming cut 2 bases from V and 7 bases from J; bases unmatched to any gene: 8. This CDR3 spans 16 amino acids. For the CDR3, the DNA is TGTGCCAGCAGCTTAAATTCGGCTAGCGGGATCGGGGAGCTGTTTTTT. Its protein is CASSLNSASGIGELFF. Supplemented by reference TRBV7-2 and TRBJ2-2, the full variable domain reads GAGVSQSPSNKVTEKGKDVELRCDPISGHTALYWYRQSLGQGLEFLIYFQGNSAPDKSGLPSDRFSAERTGGSVSTLTIQRTQQEDSAVYLCASSLNSASGIGELFFGEGSRLTVL.

The chain employs TRBV2 and TRBJ1-5; D unclear. The V end was cut by 8 bases, the J end by 7 bases, with 18 bases between. The germline CDR1 and CDR2 sequences are SNHLY and FYNNEI. The CDR3 length is 14 residues. CDR3 DNA sequence: TGTGCCAGCGCTCTAGGGAAGGGCTTGCAGCCCCAGCATTTT. Amino acid sequence: CASALGKGLQPQHF.

The chain employs TRBV27 and TRBJ2-1; TRBD2 is a possible D gene (6 bases). Looked up from germline, CDR1 is MNHEY and CDR2 is SMNVEV (reference sequence). The length of the CDR3 is 12 residues. Trimming stripped 0 bases from V and 11 bases from J, with 8 bases between. The CDR3 region has the DNA TGTGCCAGCAGTTTATCGGGAGGAAAGCAGTTCTTC. This codes for CASSLSGGKQFF.

J is TRBJ2-1 and V is TRBV28; 9 bases match TRBD1. Germline trimming cut 6 bases from V and 8 bases from J; bases unmatched to any gene: 14. This CDR3 comprises 16 residues. Per the germline V gene, CDR1 is MDHEN and CDR2 is SYDVKM. The CDR3 nucleotides are TGTGCCAGCAGCCCCGGGACAGGGAGTCGTGGGGATGAGCAGTTCTTC. Its translation: CASSPGTGSRGDEQFF.